These 5 T cell receptor beta chains share one sample of origin, sequenced in a study of glioma-infiltrating T cells after dendritic cell vaccination. The repertoire was sequenced with immunoSEQ multiplex PCR; TCRdb's copy has only in-frame clones and lacks some. The table has around 100,000 clones, roughly 81% seen once. This material consisted of blood, taken before dendritic cell vaccination. The source is a human donor with glioblastoma.

This clone was found a few times. V and J are TRBV19 and TRBJ1-2; 8 bases line up with TRBD1. The germline gives CDR1 LNHDA, CDR2 SQIVND (reference sequence). The CDR3 has 13 amino acids. The J segment lost 7 bases and the V segment lost 5 bases, leaving 6 bases of the junction unmatched. This CDR3 reads CASSPPDRAGYTF. Written as DNA, the CDR3 is TGTGCCAGTAGTCCCCCGGACAGGGCTGGCTACACCTTC.

The chain uses TRBV13 and TRBJ2-2, with 9 bases identical to TRBD1. J lost 4 bases, V lost 5 bases, and 5 bases had no gene match. CDR3 length equals 15 residues. Germline assignment: CDR1 PRHDT and CDR2 FYEKMQ (reference sequence). DNA for the CDR3: TGTGCCAGCAGCCCAGGGACAGGGCCCACCGGGGAGCTGTTTTTT. Amino acids: CASSPGTGPTGELFF.

In its sample, this clone was seen a few times. This rearrangement joins TRBV5-1 to TRBJ2-5; 10 bases are shared with TRBD1. V was pared by 6 bases and J by 4 bases, with 12 bases of the junction left unmatched. The CDR3 consists of 16 residues. CDR1 SGHRS and CDR2 YFSETQ come from the germline V gene. The CDR3 sequence: CASTLGTGDGGETQYF. DNA for the CDR3: TGCGCCAGCACACTGGGGACAGGGGATGGGGGAGAGACCCAGTACTTC.

The J gene is TRBJ1-2, the V gene TRBV7-8, with TRBD1 matching 7 bases. Per germline, CDR1 SGHVS and CDR2 FQNEAQ. J gave up 1 base and V 4 bases, and 6 bases lay outside the gene matches. The CDR3 is made up of 15 amino acids. This CDR3 reads CASSWQGGSNYGYTF. DNA of the CDR3: TGTGCCAGCAGCTGGCAGGGGGGTAGTAACTATGGCTACACCTTC.

The chain uses TRBV5-1 and TRBJ2-3; 8 nucleotides line up with TRBD2. The CDR3 extends over 15 amino acids. The junction had 2 bases not matched to a gene; V was cut back by 1 base and J by 1 base. Germline assignment: CDR1 SGHRS and CDR2 YFSETQ. The CDR3 bases are TGCGCCAGCAGCTTGATGCGGGGGGGCACAGATACGCAGTATTTT. It is translated as CASSLMRGGTDTQYF.